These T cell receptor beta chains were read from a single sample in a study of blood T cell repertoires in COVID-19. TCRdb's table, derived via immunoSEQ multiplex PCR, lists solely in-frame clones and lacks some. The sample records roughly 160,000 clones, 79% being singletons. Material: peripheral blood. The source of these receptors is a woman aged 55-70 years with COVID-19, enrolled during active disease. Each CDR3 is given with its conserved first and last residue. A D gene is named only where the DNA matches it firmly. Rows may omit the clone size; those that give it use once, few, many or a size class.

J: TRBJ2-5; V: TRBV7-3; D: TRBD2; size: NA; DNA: TGTGCCAGCAGCAAGACTAGCGGAATCCAAGAGACCCAGTACTTC; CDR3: CASSKTSGIQETQYF
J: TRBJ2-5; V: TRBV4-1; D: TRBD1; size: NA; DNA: TGCGCCAGCAGCTACGCCAGGGGGATATCGGAGACCCAGTACTTC; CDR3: CASSYARGISETQYF
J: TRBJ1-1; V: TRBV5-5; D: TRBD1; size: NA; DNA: TGTGCCAGCAGCTTGTCCCGGACAGGGGGGGACACTGAAGCTTTCTTT; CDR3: CASSLSRTGGDTEAFF
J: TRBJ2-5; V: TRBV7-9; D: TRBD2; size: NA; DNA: TGTGCCAGCAGCTCTGCGGGGGGGCGAAGAGACCGTAAAGAGACCCAGTACTTC; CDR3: CASSSAGGRRDRKETQYF
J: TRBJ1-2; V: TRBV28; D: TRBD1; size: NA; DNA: TGTGCCAGCAGGAGGGACAGGGGATTTGGCTACACCTTC; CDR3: CASRRDRGFGYTF
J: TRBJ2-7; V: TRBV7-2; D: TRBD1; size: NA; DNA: TGTGCCAGCAGCCCGTTGACAGGGGGAGGCTACGAGCAGTACTTC; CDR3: CASSPLTGGGYEQYF
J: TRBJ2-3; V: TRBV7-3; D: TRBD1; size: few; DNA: TGTGCCAGCAGCTTAACGGGCGGGACAGGGGTGATAGATACGCAGTATTTT; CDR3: CASSLTGGTGVIDTQYF
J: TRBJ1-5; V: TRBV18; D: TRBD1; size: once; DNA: TGTGCCAGCTCATCGACAGGGATGAGCAATCAGCCCCAGCATTTT; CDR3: CASSSTGMSNQPQHF
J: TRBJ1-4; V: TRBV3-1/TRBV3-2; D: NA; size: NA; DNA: TGTGCCAGCAGCCAACCTTCTGTTCGGGGAGAAAAACTGTTTTTT; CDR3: CASSQPSVRGEKLFF
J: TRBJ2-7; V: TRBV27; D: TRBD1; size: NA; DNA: TGTGCCAGCAGTTCCAGGCCGGGACAGCTTAAGCAGTACTTC; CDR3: CASSSRPGQLKQYF
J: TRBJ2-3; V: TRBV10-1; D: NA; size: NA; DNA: TGCGCCAGCAGCCTGGACAGTAGCCATACGCAGTATTTT; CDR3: CASSLDSSHTQYF
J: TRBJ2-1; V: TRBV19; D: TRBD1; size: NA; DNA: TGTGCCAGTAGTCCCGGGACAGGGAATGAGCAGTTCTTC; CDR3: CASSPGTGNEQFF
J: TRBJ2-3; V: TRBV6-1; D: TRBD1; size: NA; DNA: TGTGCCAGCAGTGGATACCGGGACAGGGGTACAGATACGCAGTATTTT; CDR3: CASSGYRDRGTDTQYF
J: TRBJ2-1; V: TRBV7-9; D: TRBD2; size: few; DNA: TGTGCCAGCAGCTTTGAACTAGCGGACAATGAGCAGTTCTTC; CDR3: CASSFELADNEQFF
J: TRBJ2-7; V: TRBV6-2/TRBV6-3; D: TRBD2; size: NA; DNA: TGTGCCAGCAGTTCCTCTGTCGGGTCTAGCGGGATTACCTACGAGCAGTACTTC; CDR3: CASSSSVGSSGITYEQYF
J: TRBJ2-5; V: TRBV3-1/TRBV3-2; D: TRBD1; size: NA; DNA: TGTGCCAGCAGCCAAGTTTCCACGGGACAGGGAAAAGAGACCCAGTACTTC; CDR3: CASSQVSTGQGKETQYF
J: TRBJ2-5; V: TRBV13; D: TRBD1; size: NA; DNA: TGTGCCAGCAGCTTAGGACAGGGGGCGGAGACCCAGTACTTC; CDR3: CASSLGQGAETQYF
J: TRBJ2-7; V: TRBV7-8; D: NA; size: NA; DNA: TGTGCCAGCAGCCTTACCGACAGGAGCTACAGGAGCTCCTACGAGCAGTACTTC; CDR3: CASSLTDRSYRSSYEQYF
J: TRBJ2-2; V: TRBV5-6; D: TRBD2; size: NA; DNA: TGTGCCAGCAGTCTGGGACTAGCAGTTAACACCGGGGAGCTGTTTTTT; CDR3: CASSLGLAVNTGELFF
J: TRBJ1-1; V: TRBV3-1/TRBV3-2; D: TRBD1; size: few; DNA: TGTGCCAGCAGCCGTGGACAGGGCGGATATAGGGGTACTGAAGCTTTCTTT; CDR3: CASSRGQGGYRGTEAFF
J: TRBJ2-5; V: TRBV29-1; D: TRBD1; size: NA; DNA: TGCAGCGTGCCCACAGGGGGTTTGGAGACCCAGTACTTC; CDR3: CSVPTGGLETQYF
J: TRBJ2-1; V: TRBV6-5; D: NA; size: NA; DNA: TGTGCCAGCCTGTCTGAGTACAATGAGCAGTTCTTC; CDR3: CASLSEYNEQFF
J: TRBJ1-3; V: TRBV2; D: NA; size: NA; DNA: TGTGCCAGCAGTTGGACAGTCTCTGGAAACACCATATATTTT; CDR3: CASSWTVSGNTIYF
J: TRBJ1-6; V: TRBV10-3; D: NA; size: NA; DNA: TGTGCCATCAGTGGGGCGGGGTATAATTCACCCCTCCACTTT; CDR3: CAISGAGYNSPLHF
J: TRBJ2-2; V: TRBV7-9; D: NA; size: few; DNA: TGTGCCAGCGGATCCCAGGGAAACACCGGGGAGCTGTTTTTT; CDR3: CASGSQGNTGELFF
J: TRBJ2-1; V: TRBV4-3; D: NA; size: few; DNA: TGCGCCAGCAGCCAAGATGTTTCAGGTAATGCGGGTGAGCAGTTCTTC; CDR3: CASSQDVSGNAGEQFF
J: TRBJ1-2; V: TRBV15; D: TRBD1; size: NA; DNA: TGTGCCACCAGCAGAGGGGGACAGGGTAGGGCTGGCTACACCTTC; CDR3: CATSRGGQGRAGYTF
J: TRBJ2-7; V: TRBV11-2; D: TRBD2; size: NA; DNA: TGTGCCAGCAGCTCCCGGGGGGTGACCAACGAGCAGTACTTC; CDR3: CASSSRGVTNEQYF
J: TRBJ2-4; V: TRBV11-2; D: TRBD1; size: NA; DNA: TGTGCCAGCAGCGACGGGACAGGGGTAGCCAAAAACATTCAGTACTTC; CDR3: CASSDGTGVAKNIQYF
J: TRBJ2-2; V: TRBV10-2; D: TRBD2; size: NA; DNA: TGCGCCAGCACCCTAGCGGGGGGGACCGGGGAGCTGTTTTTT; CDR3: CASTLAGGTGELFF
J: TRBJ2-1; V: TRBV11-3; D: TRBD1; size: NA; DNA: TGTGCCAGCAGCTTATCGGGGACAGGGTTAAATGAGCAGTTCTTC; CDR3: CASSLSGTGLNEQFF
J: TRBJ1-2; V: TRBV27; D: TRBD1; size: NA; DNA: TGTGCCAGCAGTTTCGGACAGGCGGCGCATGGCTACACCTTC; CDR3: CASSFGQAAHGYTF
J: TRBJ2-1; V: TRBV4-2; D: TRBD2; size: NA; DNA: TGTGCCAGCAGCCAAGAAAGCCTAGCGGGAGGAAATGAGCAGTTCTTC; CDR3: CASSQESLAGGNEQFF
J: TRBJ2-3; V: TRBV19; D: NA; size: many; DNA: TGTGCCAGTAGCCCATCGGGAACCAGCACCACAGATACGCAGTATTTT; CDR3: CASSPSGTSTTDTQYF
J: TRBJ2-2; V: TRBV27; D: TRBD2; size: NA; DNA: TGTGCCAGCAGCCTCCGCGGGGGGCTAAACACCGGGGAGCTGTTTTTT; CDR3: CASSLRGGLNTGELFF
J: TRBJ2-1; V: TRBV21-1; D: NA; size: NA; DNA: TGTGCCAGCAGACCCGGGACTAGCGGATACAATGAGCAGTTCTTC; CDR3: CASRPGTSGYNEQFF
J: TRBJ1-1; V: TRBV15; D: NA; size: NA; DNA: TGTGCCACCAGCAGAATTGCCCCGGTAAACACTGAAGCTTTCTTT; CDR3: CATSRIAPVNTEAFF
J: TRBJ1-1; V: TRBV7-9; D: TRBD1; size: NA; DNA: TGTGCCAGCAGCTTCGACAGGGGGAACACTGAAGCTTTCTTT; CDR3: CASSFDRGNTEAFF
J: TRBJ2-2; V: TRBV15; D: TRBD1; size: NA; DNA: TGTGCCACCAGCAGAACCAGGACAGGGAGCACCGGGGAGCTGTTTTTT; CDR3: CATSRTRTGSTGELFF
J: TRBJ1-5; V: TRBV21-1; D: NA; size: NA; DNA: TGTGCCAGCAAAGGGGCGAGGGTCGACAGGTATAGCAATCAGCCCCAGCATTTT; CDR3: CASKGARVDRYSNQPQHF
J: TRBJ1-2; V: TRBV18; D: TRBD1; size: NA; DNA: TGTGCCAGCTCACTAAGGACAGGGAATGAGGATGGCTACACCTTC; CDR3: CASSLRTGNEDGYTF
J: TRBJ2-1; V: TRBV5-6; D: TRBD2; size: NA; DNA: TGTGCCAGCAGCTCATGGGTCCTGACTAGCGGGCTTTACAATGAGCAGTTCTTC; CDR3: CASSSWVLTSGLYNEQFF
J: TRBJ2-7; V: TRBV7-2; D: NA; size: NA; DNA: TGTGCCAGCAGCTTAGTGGGAGCTTACGAGCAGTACTTC; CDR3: CASSLVGAYEQYF
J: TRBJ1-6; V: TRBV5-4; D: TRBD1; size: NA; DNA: TGTGCCAGCAGGTCCGACAGGGGGAATTCACCCCTCCACTTT; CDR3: CASRSDRGNSPLHF
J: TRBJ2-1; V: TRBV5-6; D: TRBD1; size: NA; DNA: TGTGCCAGCAGTAGCTTCCGGGACAGGGGGATGTACAATGAGCAGTTCTTC; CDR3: CASSSFRDRGMYNEQFF